This T cell receptor (beta chain) was sequenced for a study of cytomegalovirus exposure and HLA in healthy donors (TCRdb year 2017). About the full investigation: An earlier analysis of about 530 of the donors reported under 300 Gb of sequence data and roughly 120 million unique TCR beta sequences obtained from some 200 million T cells. An early release covering roughly 600 HLA-typed donors comprised about 310 gigabases of sequencing data and roughly 86 million unique TCR sequences. Of the roughly 390 genotyped donors, roughly 76% were placed in the genetic ancestry cluster associated with self-reported Caucasian donors. The study aimed to test whether signatures of past pathogen exposure could be identified by cataloging public T cell receptors. The study used immunosequencing to profile the T cell repertoires of 600 to 850 subjects and linked those repertoires to cytomegalovirus serostatus. In addition to the first cohort of 666 subjects, a separate validation cohort of 100 to 150 different subjects was used. To predict cytomegalovirus infection status, the study brought together high-throughput TCR immunosequencing, statistical association of individual TCRs with disease status, and machine learning. To study patterns of TCR occurrence, a later analysis re-analyzed previously published TCR beta repertoires from just over 650 donors and added high-resolution HLA genotyping. The later analysis used no new phenotypic data to find candidate immune exposures, relying instead on TCR beta sequences and their occurrence across donors. To decide whether each TCR beta V gene segment behaved as functional or pseudogenic, an earlier analysis of some 600 of the donors relied on high-throughput TCR beta sequencing. Donor age, sex, ethnicity and CMV serostatus were compiled alongside the repertoire data. In a later genetic analysis, genome-wide SNP genotypes for about three fifths of the 666 donors were used, and that subset was treated as a discovery cohort. Every discovery cohort repertoire had been produced on one sequencing platform. HLA typing included class I and class II loci at four-digit resolution. The number of donors typed differed by locus, with about 629-630 for A, B, C, DRB1 and DQB1, roughly 520 for DQA1, approximately 580 for DPA1, and approximately 470 for DPB1. A handful of DR-DQ haplotypes were handled as single units for association and clustering because linkage in the cohort was strong. Among about 390 genotyped donors of the cohort, an average of roughly 240,000 unique TCR beta nucleotide sequences were sequenced per donor, around a sixth of them non-productive. What the study reported, not specific to this receptor: According to a later analysis, TCR association rates differed among HLA loci, with DRB1 alleles showing the most associated TCRs and HLA-C alleles showing the fewest. A later analysis found that HLA-associated TCR beta chains were more clonally expanded and had lower generation probabilities than equally common non-associated chains. V-gene and J-gene trimming of TCR beta chains was associated with a missense DCLRE1C variant in a later genetic analysis, and the association was replicated in an independent cohort. A later genetic analysis reported fewer N-insertions in productive TCRs among donors in an Asian-associated ancestry cluster than the roughly 640-donor mean. Linkage disequilibrium might explain the correlated functional status among segregating V segments, but an unknown experimental factor could not be excluded. Because some donors lacked HLA typing at each locus, the association tests relied only on the typed subset. In both the original and validation cohorts, the classifier was reported to diagnose cytomegalovirus status with high specificity and sensitivity. CMV serostatus was the only immune exposure information available for the cohort. A few of the identified cytomegalovirus-associated TCR beta chains were confirmed in vitro to be specific for cytomegalovirus antigens. The 87-base-pair reads could not distinguish some IMGT-functional V segments, including TRBV6-2 and TRBV6-3, so those segments were excluded. In the study, around 150 TCR beta chains were listed as associated with cytomegalovirus. In a later analysis, several top co-occurrence clusters were reported to appear linked to parvovirus B19, influenza, CMV and Epstein-Barr virus. The authors suggested that the approach could potentially be generalized to other disease states and immunological phenotypes. Most TCR sequences were observed very rarely across donors, whereas some public TCRs were present in many individuals. A later analysis found that most CMV-associated TCR beta chains appeared HLA-restricted, with HLA associations seemingly driven largely by CMV exposure. A further reported finding was that TCR beta sequences accurately predicted the HLA-A and HLA-B alleles for most subjects in the first cohort. Sequencing depth was assumed to be roughly uniform across donors in the presence/absence analyses, though that assumption may not hold. Only TCR beta chains were sequenced in this cohort, and the absence of alpha or paired-chain data limited detectable features. The sequencing pipeline was judged likely to have produced a cluster of highly shared sequence variants as a technical artifact. Specific HLA alleles were associated with about 17,000 TCR beta sequences at a false discovery rate of 0.05 in a later analysis. Roughly 17 rarely observed V segments, including chromosome 9 orphons, were excluded from the earlier analysis of several hundred of the donors because counts were too low. In an earlier analysis of around 600 of the donors, most TCR beta V segments appeared in productive rearrangements about 87% or about 30% of the time, broadly matching IMGT annotations. Assigning TCR associations to individual alleles was difficult when HLA alleles, especially DR and DQ, strongly co-occurred.

CDR1 SGHRS and CDR2 YFSETQ were looked up in the germline V gene. Trimming leaves V shorter by 3 bases and J shorter by 5 bases, with the junction holding 5 bases beyond the gene matches. From its cysteine to its phenylalanine, the CDR3 spans 15 amino acids. Here the CDR3 DNA is all that survives: 45 bases in frame from base 1. As concerns this clone: The target of this receptor is not known. No clone much larger than this one lies a single base away; base qualities are absent.

In total, just over 650 healthy bone marrow donors made up the cohort. All cohort members were sampled while nominally healthy, although unrecorded immune exposures were likely present. The donor tested CMV seropositive and was one of the 289 seropositive cohort members. Each donor provided a peripheral blood sample, and peripheral blood mononuclear cells were used for TCR beta sequencing. Genomic DNA extraction from the blood cell samples was performed with the Qiagen DNeasy Blood Extraction Kit. To prepare the library, the immunoSEQ multiplex PCR assay was applied. For the multiplex PCR, a mixture combining 60 forward primers for TCR Vbeta segments and 13 reverse primers for TCR Jbeta segments was used. A multiplex PCR assay on genomic DNA amplified the CDR3 region of rearranged TCR beta genes. Amplified TCR beta libraries were sequenced as 87-base-pair reads on the Illumina HiSeq System. The paper's data handling went like this. A later analysis tallied roughly 78 million unique TCR beta chains across the 600 to 700 repertoires, and approximately 12 million of those chains were shared by two or more donors. To remove PCR and sequencing errors, raw reads were error-corrected and collapsed into unique sequences using a nearest-neighbor algorithm that merged closely related sequences. CDR3 sequences were aligned to IMGT reference sequences to assign V, D and J gene segments. Each retained sequence needed at least a six-nucleotide match to both a V gene segment and a J gene segment. Rearrangements were classified as productive when the CDR3 lacked stop codons and remained in frame with V and J, and all other rearrangements were classified as non-productive. CDR3 was defined according to IMGT convention as the region running from the second conserved V-encoded cysteine to the conserved J-encoded phenylalanine. In an earlier analysis of around 570 of the donors, sequences lacking an unambiguous match to a single V gene segment were excluded. An earlier analysis of roughly 590 of the donors called V segments functional above 56.7% productive rearrangements and segregating when the between-donor standard deviation exceeded 5%. To diagnose cytomegalovirus status from the catalog of TCR beta chain sequences, a statistical classification framework was built. In a later analysis, V and J genes were assigned by comparing TCR nucleotide sequences against IMGT/GENE-DB human TR gene sequences. In a later analysis, CDR3 sequences and most-parsimonious VDJ recombination scenarios were assigned using the TCRdist pipeline. In a later analysis, each TCR beta chain was defined by its CDR3 amino acid sequence together with its V-gene family, and reads lacking a unique V-gene family were excluded. In a later analysis, 550 to 650 highly shared, low-generation-probability nucleotide sequences were removed to address suspected cross-contamination and a sequencing artifact. A later analysis calculated a clonal expansion index for each public chain from normalized within-repertoire ranks of inferred template counts. In a later analysis, generation probabilities were computed with a VDJ recombination model fitted to out-of-frame rearrangements, and the resulting probabilities were checked against IGoR. A later analysis scored TCR-TCR, TCR-HLA and TCR-CMV co-occurrence with hypergeometric tests, applying a repertoire-size bias correction to TCR pairs. A later analysis estimated false discovery rates by permuting HLA or CMV assignments 20 times. In a later analysis, co-occurring TCRs were grouped using DBSCAN, and TCRdist sequence similarity was added for clustering within HLA-allele-positive subsets. Co-occurrence clustering excluded repertoires with fewer than 30,000 or more than 120,000 public chains, plus five with anomalous nucleotide sharing. TCRdb re-hosts the immuneACCESS table, in-frame sequences only. Its copies lack some clones; in the studies checked, an unresolved V gene accounts for under half of them, and the cause for the rest is not known. Clone size and the V and J calls come from that table; the DNA yielded D and trimming. The sample contains about 130,000 clones, just over 70% of them found a single time. The leading ten clones occupy about 2.7% of the sample.

This receptor chain uses TRBV5-1 and TRBJ1-5; the junction holds 10 bases that match TRBD1. The source is a woman aged 60-70 years in good health and CMV-seropositive. The sequencing sample was made of PBMCs. The DNA sequence reads TGCGCCAGCAGCTATGGGACAGGGGTTCATCAGCCCCAGCATTTT. Translated, this gives CASSYGTGVHQPQHF.